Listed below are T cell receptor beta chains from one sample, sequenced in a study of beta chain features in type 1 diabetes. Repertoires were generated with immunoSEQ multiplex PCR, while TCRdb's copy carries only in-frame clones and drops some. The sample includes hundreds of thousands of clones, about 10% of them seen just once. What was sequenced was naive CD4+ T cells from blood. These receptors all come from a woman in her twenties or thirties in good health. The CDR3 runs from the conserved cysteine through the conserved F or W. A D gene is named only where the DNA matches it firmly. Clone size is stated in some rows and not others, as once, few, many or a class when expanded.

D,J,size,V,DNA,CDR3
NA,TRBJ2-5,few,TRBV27,TGTGCCAGTTCTCCCATGGGGGCTTCGCGGGAGACCCAGTACTTC,CASSPMGASRETQYF
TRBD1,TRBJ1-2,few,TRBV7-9,TGTGCCAGCAGTCGGGACAGTGAAAACTATGGCTACACCTTC,CASSRDSENYGYTF
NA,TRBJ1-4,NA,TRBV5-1,TGCGCCAGCAGCTTGGACAGACATAATGAAAAACTGTTTTTT,CASSLDRHNEKLFF
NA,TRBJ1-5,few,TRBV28,TGTGCCAGCGGATTACAGGGATCAACGAGCAATCAGCCCCAGCATTTT,CASGLQGSTSNQPQHF
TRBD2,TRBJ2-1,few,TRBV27,TGTGCCAGCAGTTCTGGACTAGCCACCTACAATGAGCAGTTCTTC,CASSSGLATYNEQFF
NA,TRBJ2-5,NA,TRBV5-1,TGCGCCAGCAGCCTGTTCTCGGAGACCCAGTACTTC,CASSLFSETQYF
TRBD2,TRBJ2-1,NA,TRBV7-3,TGTGCCAGCAGCCCCACCAGCGGGAGTTTGGTTGAGCAGTTCTTC,CASSPTSGSLVEQFF
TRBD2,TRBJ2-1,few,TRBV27,TGTGCCAGCAGGCTAGCGGGAGAGTCGAGGAATGAGCAGTTCTTC,CASRLAGESRNEQFF
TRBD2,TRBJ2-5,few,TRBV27,TGTGCCAGCATAGAGCGGGAGGGGGGAGAGACCCAGTACTTC,CASIEREGGETQYF
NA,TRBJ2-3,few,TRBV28,TGTGCCAGCAGGACTAGCACAGATACGCAGTATTTT,CASRTSTDTQYF
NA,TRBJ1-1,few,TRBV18,TGTGCCAGCTCACGAGGGCGGACAGATCCCAATTTAGCTTTCTTT,CASSRGRTDPNLAFF
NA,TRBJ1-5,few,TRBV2,TGTGCCAGCAGTGAATGGGGCAGGGTGGGCAATCAGCCCCAGCATTTT,CASSEWGRVGNQPQHF
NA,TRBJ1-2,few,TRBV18,TGTGCCAGCTCACCAGGGCAGGAGGCCTATGGCTACACCTTC,CASSPGQEAYGYTF
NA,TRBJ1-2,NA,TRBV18,TGTGCCAGCTCACCACCGGCAGGGGTTGGATCAGGCGGCTACACCTTC,CASSPPAGVGSGGYTF
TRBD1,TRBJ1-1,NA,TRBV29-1,TGCAGCGCTCAGGGGGCAACTGAAGCTTTCTTT,CSAQGATEAFF
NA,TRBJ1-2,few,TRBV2,TGTGCCAGCAGTGAAGGGCGGGCGGGTGGCTACACCTTC,CASSEGRAGGYTF
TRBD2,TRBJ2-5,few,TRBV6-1,TGTGCCAGCAATCTTAGCGGGAGAGACGAGACCCAGTACTTC,CASNLSGRDETQYF
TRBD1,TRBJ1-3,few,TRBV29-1,TGCAGCGTCCGGACAGGGAGCTCTGGAAACACCATATATTTT,CSVRTGSSGNTIYF
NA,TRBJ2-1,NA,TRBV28,TGTGCCAGCAGTTTATCTGGGCATGGGAGGTACAATGAGCAGTTCTTC,CASSLSGHGRYNEQFF
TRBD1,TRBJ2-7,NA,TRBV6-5,TGTGCCAGCAGGGCCCGGACAGGGGGCGCCGAGCAGTACTTC,CASRARTGGAEQYF
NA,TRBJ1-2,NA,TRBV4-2,TGTGCCAGCAGCCAAGACCCGCACGAAGCCTTATATGGCTACACCTTC,CASSQDPHEALYGYTF
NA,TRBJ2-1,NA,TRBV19,TGTGCCAGTAGTACGGGGGGCCACGGCTCCTACAATGAGCAGTTCTTC,CASSTGGHGSYNEQFF
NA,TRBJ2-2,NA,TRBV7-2,TGTGCCAGCAGCCGACGGACTAACAACACCGGGGAGCTGTTTTTT,CASSRRTNNTGELFF
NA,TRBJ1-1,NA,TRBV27,TGTGCCAGCAGTTTGGGCCGTTTGGGGAACACTGAAGCTTTCTTT,CASSLGRLGNTEAFF
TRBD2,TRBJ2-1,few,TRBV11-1,TGTGCCAGCAGCTTGCTAGCGGGACCTTACAATGAGCAGTTCTTC,CASSLLAGPYNEQFF
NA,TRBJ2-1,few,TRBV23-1,TGCGCCAGCAGTCAATCCACCCAGAATGAGCAGTTCTTC,CASSQSTQNEQFF
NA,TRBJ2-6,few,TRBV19,TGTGCCAGTGAGGATGGGGGCCCTGGGGCCAACGTCCTGACTTTC,CASEDGGPGANVLTF
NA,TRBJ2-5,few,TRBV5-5,TGTGCCAGCAGCTCGCTCTGGGGCGCGGAGACCCAGTACTTC,CASSSLWGAETQYF
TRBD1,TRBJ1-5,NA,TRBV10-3,TGTGCCATCAGTGTTGACAGGGGGGCCCAGCATTTT,CAISVDRGAQHF
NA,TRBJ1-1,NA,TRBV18,TGTGCCAGCTCAGAGGCAGTGAACACTGAAGCTTTCTTT,CASSEAVNTEAFF
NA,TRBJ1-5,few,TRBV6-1,TGTGCCAGCAGTGAAGTGAGGACAGTTAATAGCAATCAGCCCCAGCATTTT,CASSEVRTVNSNQPQHF
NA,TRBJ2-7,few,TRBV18,TGTGCCAGCTCACCAGCCAGTTCCTACGAGCAGTACTTC,CASSPASSYEQYF
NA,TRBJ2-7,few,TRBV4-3,TGCGCCAGCAGCCATTCCGGGGTAGAGGTCGAGCAGTACTTC,CASSHSGVEVEQYF
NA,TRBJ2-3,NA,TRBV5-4,TGTGCCAGCAGCTTGCAGGGTGAAGGTACGCAGTATTTT,CASSLQGEGTQYF
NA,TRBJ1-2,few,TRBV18,TGTGCCAGCTCACCACGACAGAACCAAGGAGGCTACACCTTC,CASSPRQNQGGYTF